The next 9 T cell receptor beta chains were all read from a single sample in a study of blood T cell repertoires in COVID-19. The method was immunoSEQ multiplex PCR; TCRdb's version includes in-frame clones alone and lacks a portion of them. The sample records under 250,000 clones, 82% being singletons. Specimen: PBMCs or T cells enriched from blood (not recorded which). These TCRs come from an older woman who had recovered from COVID-19.

The J gene is TRBJ2-5, the V gene TRBV7-2; possibly TRBD2 for D (6 bases). The CDR3 is 14 residues long. CDR1 is SGHTA, CDR2 FQGNSA, per germline. Trimming pared 4 bases from V and 4 bases from J, leaving 13 bases between. The CDR3 DNA sequence: TGTGCCAGCAGCTCAACCTCGCGGGGAGAGACCCAGTACTTC. This codes for CASSSTSRGETQYF.

This chain links TRBV5-5 with TRBJ1-3; D perhaps matches TRBD1 (5 bases). The CDR3 consists of 15 residues. V was clipped by 5 bases and J by 3 bases, with 15 bases between them. Germline V gives CDR1 SGHKS, CDR2 YYEKEE (reference sequence). The CDR3 nucleotides are TGTGCCAGCAGTTTCCCTGATAGGGGTGGAAACACCATATATTTT. Translation: CASSFPDRGGNTIYF.

The chain joins TRBV19 to TRBJ1-5; D gene uncertain. Trimming removed 6 bases at V and 6 bases at J, with 12 bases between. There are 13 residues in the CDR3. The germline gives CDR1 LNHDA, CDR2 SQIVND (reference sequence). The CDR3 loop reads CASRGEGSQPQHF. For the CDR3, the DNA is TGTGCCAGTAGGGGAGAAGGTAGTCAGCCCCAGCATTTT. The full variable domain, rest sourced from reference TRBV19 and TRBJ1-5, is DGGITQSPKYLFRKEGQNVTLSCEQNLNHDAMYWYRQDPGQGLRLIYYSQIVNDFQKGDIAEGYSVSREKKESFPLTVTSAQKNPTAFYLCASRGEGSQPQHFGDGTRLSIL.

The chain combines TRBV5-4 with TRBJ2-7; D gene ambiguous. Trimming cost V 0 bases and J 2 bases, with 18 bases left between them. Germline lookup yields CDR1 SGHNT and CDR2 YYREEE (reference sequence). The CDR3 length is 17 residues. CDR3 loop: CASSLVSGVDMAYEQYF. In DNA form, the CDR3 reads TGTGCCAGCAGCTTGGTGTCCGGTGTAGACATGGCCTACGAGCAGTACTTC.

The V and J genes are TRBV6-1 and TRBJ2-7; 9 bases fit TRBD2. Germline V gives CDR1 MNHNS, CDR2 SASEGT. Trimming removed 4 bases from V and 0 bases from J; junction bases left unmatched: 7. CDR3 length: 16 amino acids. The CDR3 sequence is CASSGPLAGNSYEQYF. CDR3 in DNA: TGTGCCAGCAGTGGGCCCCTAGCGGGGAACTCCTACGAGCAGTACTTC.

This clone was counted a single time. This rearrangement joins TRBV11-3 to TRBJ2-1; 8 bases match TRBD1. From germline, CDR1 is SGHNT and CDR2 YENEEA. The CDR3 covers 15 residues. V dropped 4 bases and J dropped 7; count of bases not matched to a gene: 9. The CDR3 region has the DNA TGTGCCAGCAGCTCCCGGCAGGGGGCTGGGAATGAGCAGTTCTTC. It specifies CASSSRQGAGNEQFF.

The CDR3 DNA is TGTGCCAGCTCACCACTAGAAGGACACGATGGCTACACCTTC. It specifies CASSPLEGHDGYTF. The V call is TRBV18, the J call TRBJ1-2, with D perhaps matching TRBD1 (5 bases). From germline, CDR1 is KGHSH and CDR2 LQKENI. V lost 1 base and J 6 bases, leaving 12 bases between the germline ends. This CDR3 spans 14 amino acids. Drawing the rest from reference TRBV18 and TRBJ1-2, the complete variable domain is NAGVMQNPRHLVRRRGQEARLRCSPMKGHSHVYWYRQLPEEGLKFMVYLQKENIIDESGMPKERFSAEFPKEGPSILRIQQVVRGDSAAYFCASSPLEGHDGYTFGSGTRLTVV.

The chain employs TRBV11-3 and TRBJ1-6; D not certain. The germline V gene encodes CDR1 SGHNT and CDR2 YENEEA. CDR3 length: 14 amino acids. The V end lost 1 base, the J end lost 3 bases, and 4 bases lay between the germline ends. The CDR3 sequence: CASSLGSYNSPLHF. The CDR3 DNA reads as TGTGCCAGCAGCTTAGGGAGCTATAATTCACCCCTCCACTTT. Looking up the rest from reference TRBV11-3 and TRBJ1-6 gives the full variable domain: EAGVVQSPRYKIIEKKQPVAFWCNPISGHNTLYWYLQNLGQGPELLIRYENEEAVDDSQLPKDRFSAERLKGVDSTLKIQPAELGDSAVYLCASSLGSYNSPLHFGNGTRLTVT.

This chain links TRBV18 with TRBJ1-4; D is unresolved. From germline, CDR1 is KGHSH and CDR2 LQKENI. The CDR3 is 14 amino acids. V shed 2 bases and J shed 8 bases, with 12 bases lying between them. The CDR3 spells CASSPAYLEEKLFF. The DNA of the CDR3 is TGTGCCAGCTCACCAGCCTATTTAGAGGAAAAACTGTTTTTT.